Each of the 9 T cell receptor beta chains below was sequenced from the same sample in a study of T cells in Graves' hyperthyroidism and ophthalmopathy. Amplification yielded TCR beta CDR3 regions, with RNA transcripts as the source. The HTBI primer set served for first-round RT-PCR of the TCR CDR3. Each CDR3 protein is one row after TCRdb ran MiXCR on the multiplex PCR reads. The sample holds about 600,000 distinct CDR3 sequences, about a sixth seen once. Specimen: blood. The origin of the receptors is a woman aged 40 to 49 with Graves' ophthalmopathy.

This clonotype was observed many times. The gene calls are TRBV24-1 and TRBJ2-1; D may be TRBD1 (6 bases). The CDR3 covers 11 residues. Germline CDR1 is KGHDR and CDR2 is SFDVKD. V was shortened by 9 bases and J by 7 bases, with 9 bases between the two germline ends. In nucleotides, the CDR3 is TGTGCCACCCGCCAGGGGAATGAGCAGTTCTTC. This encodes CATRQGNEQFF.

This clonotype occurred a few times. The chain has TRBV12-3 or TRBV12-4 and TRBJ1-1; D possibly corresponds to TRBD1 (5 bases). V was shortened by 2 bases and J by 5 bases, with 12 bases between the two germline ends. This CDR3 contains 14 residues. The DNA of the CDR3 is TGTGCCAGCAGTTTATGGGGCCCGGGGACTGAAGCTTTCTTT. It encodes CASSLWGPGTEAFF.

This clonotype was counted ten times or more. V usage is TRBV2 and J usage is TRBJ2-7, with 9 bases lining up with TRBD2. The CDR3 is 15 amino acids. V lost 7 bases and J lost 5; bases outside the gene matches: 12. Germline CDR1 is SNHLY and CDR2 is FYNNEI. DNA for the CDR3: TGTGCCAGCACTTACGAGGGGACTAGCATCCACGAGCAGTACTTC. Amino acids: CASTYEGTSIHEQYF.

V gene TRBV20-1 combines with J gene TRBJ2-5; 11 bases align to TRBD2. Germline-derived CDR1 and CDR2 are DFQATT and SNEGSKA (reference sequence). V dropped 0 bases and J dropped 2; count of bases not matched to a gene: 14. The length of the CDR3 is 19 residues. The CDR3 coding sequence is TGCAGTGCTAGAGATCTCTTTAGCGGGAGGGGTAAGGTGCAAGAGACCCAGTACTTC. The encoded protein is CSARDLFSGRGKVQETQYF.

This clonotype was counted at least ten times. The chain links TRBV12-3 or TRBV12-4 to TRBJ1-5; tentative D call: TRBD1 (6 bases). The CDR3 covers 15 residues. Trimming cost V 5 bases and J 0 bases, with 11 bases left between them. The CDR3 region has the DNA TGTGCCAGCAGTCCGGACAGTCATAGCAATCAGCCCCAGCATTTT. Protein sequence: CASSPDSHSNQPQHF.

This clonotype has at least ten counts. The genes are TRBV6-2 or TRBV6-3 and TRBJ2-7, with 7 bases that match TRBD1. This CDR3 region has 16 residues. V was pared by 6 bases and J by 2 bases, with 13 bases of the junction left unmatched. Germline CDR1 MNHEY, CDR2 SVGEGT. The CDR3: CASSPLRDSLTYEQYF. CDR3 DNA: TGTGCCAGCAGCCCCCTCCGGGACAGCCTGACCTACGAGCAGTACTTC.

There are many counts of this clonotype. V usage is TRBV2 and J usage is TRBJ1-2, with D perhaps matching TRBD1 (5 bases). This CDR3 has 15 amino acids. Germline assignment: CDR1 SNHLY and CDR2 FYNNEI. Trimming shortened V by 4 bases and J by 4 bases, and 16 bases separated the two germline ends. CDR3 coding DNA: TGTGCCAGCAGTGCAGACAGTAACCCTCTCTATGGCTACACCTTC. Protein: CASSADSNPLYGYTF.

This clonotype was seen ten or more times. V is TRBV4-2 and J is TRBJ1-4; 10 bases align to TRBD1. Trimming took 4 bases from V and 7 from J; bases not matched to a gene: 0. This CDR3 is 13 amino acids long. Germline CDR1 LGHNA, CDR2 YNFKEQ. The CDR3 region has the DNA TGTGCCAGCAGCCGGGACAGGGGTGAAAAACTGTTTTTT. Translation gives CASSRDRGEKLFF.

This clonotype was detected ten times or more. This chain connects TRBV28 to TRBJ2-1; D unresolved. Germline loops: CDR1 MDHEN, CDR2 SYDVKM. The CDR3 runs 14 residues. Trimming shortened V by 7 bases and J by 3 bases, and 13 bases separated the two germline ends. This CDR3 reads CASKRSIGYNEQFF. The CDR3 region has the DNA TGTGCCAGCAAGCGTTCTATCGGCTACAATGAGCAGTTCTTC. Together with reference TRBV28 and TRBJ2-1, the CDR3 gives the full variable domain: DVKVTQSSRYLVKRTGEKVFLECVQDMDHENMFWYRQDPGLGLRLIYFSYDVKMKEKGDIPEGYSVSREKKERFSLILESASTNQTSMYLCASKRSIGYNEQFFGPGTRLTVL.